This TCR beta chain comes out of a study of T-cell reconstitution after alpha-beta-depleted transplantation in children. The CDR3 covers 14 residues. Per germline, CDR1 SQVTM and CDR2 ANQGSEA. V was clipped by 1 base and J by 10 bases; unmatched bases: 8. TCRbeta library preparation incorporated unique molecular identifiers. TCRdb recomputed calls from the PCR reads with MiXCR, one row per CDR3 protein. The sample carries 350,000 to 450,000 distinct CDR3 sequences, about a fifth recorded once. This clonotype was found many times. The TCR comes from a human donor who donated a stem cell graft to a child with acute myeloid leukemia. The sample was PBMCs from the stem cell graft donor, taken from the stem cell graft. V gene TRBV29-1 combines with J gene TRBJ2-1, with 9 bases aligning to TRBD1. CDR3 nucleotide sequence: TGCAGCGTTGAAGGATGGAGTGGGACAGGGGAGCAGTTCTTC. This codes for CSVEGWSGTGEQFF.